The 5 T cell receptor beta chains presented below share a single source sample, sequenced in a study of shared clonotypes between healthy human individuals (dated by TCRdb to about 2020). The library was generated by the immunoSEQ multiplex PCR assay. Not all clones reach the TCRdb copy of this immuneACCESS table, which keeps in-frame sequences only. Checked studies attribute under half of the gap to unresolved V genes and leave the rest unexplained. Here the sample has roughly 490,000 clones; over 65% occur a single time. The top ten hold under 15% of the sample. Specimen: PBMCs. Receptors originate from a woman aged 40 to 50 in good health. Some clones in this sample may be carry-over from other donors' samples.

A word on this clone: This likely traces to a read error, being one base from a far larger clone. Other DNA sequences within the sample encode an identical CDR3. This chain connects TRBV6-1 to TRBJ2-7; 9 bases map to TRBD1. The CDR3 totals 14 residues. Germline V gene data show CDR1 as MNHNS and CDR2 as SASEGT. The CDR3 region has the DNA TGCGCCAGCAGTCCGACAGGGGGGCTCTACGAGCAGTACTTC. It yields the protein CASSPTGGLYEQYF.

A word on this clone: A much larger clone lies one base from this, so it may be a read error. The J gene is TRBJ2-7, the V gene TRBV28; 8 bases fit TRBD2. This CDR3 has 15 residues. The germline gives CDR1 MDHEN, CDR2 SYDVKM. V shed 5 bases, J shed 7 bases, and the junction held 13 bases outside the gene matches. Written as DNA, the CDR3 is TGTGCCAGCAGTGGCCTTAGCGGGGCCCGGAGGGAGCAGTACTTC. Translated, it gives CASSGLSGARREQYF.

This chain links TRBV10-3 with TRBJ2-7, with 8 bases identical to TRBD1. Germline V gene data show CDR1 as ENHRY and CDR2 as SYGVKD. The CDR3 extends over 12 amino acids. V lost 6 bases to trimming and J lost 7 bases; unmatched junction nucleotides: 5. The CDR3 reads CAISQGAGEQYF. CDR3 nucleotide sequence: TGTGCCATCAGCCAGGGGGCGGGTGAGCAGTACTTC.

J is TRBJ2-1 and V is TRBV28; 10 nucleotides align to TRBD2. The V gene end was trimmed by 0 bases and the J gene end by 8 bases; junction bases not matched to a gene: 7. The germline CDR1 and CDR2 sequences are MDHEN and SYDVKM. The CDR3 is 16 residues long. For the CDR3, the DNA is TGTGCCAGCAGTTTATGGACAGCGGGAGGGAAGCATGAGCAGTTCTTC. This translates into CASSLWTAGGKHEQFF. Using reference TRBV28 and TRBJ2-1 for the parts outside the CDR3, the full variable domain is DVKVTQSSRYLVKRTGEKVFLECVQDMDHENMFWYRQDPGLGLRLIYFSYDVKMKEKGDIPEGYSVSREKKERFSLILESASTNQTSMYLCASSLWTAGGKHEQFFGPGTRLTVL.

This clone was observed at least ten times. Other DNA variants within this sample encode the same CDR3. This rearrangement joins TRBV11-2 to TRBJ2-5; no definite D call. The CDR3 is made up of 15 amino acids. Trimming took 4 bases from V and 1 from J, leaving 13 bases between them. Germline CDR1 SGHAT, CDR2 FQNNGV. The CDR3 nucleotides read TGTGCCAGCAGCTCCTCCGGTGCACCCCAAGAGACCCAGTACTTC. This gives the protein CASSSSGAPQETQYF.